Shown below are 19 T cell receptor beta chains from a single sample sequenced in a study of human T cells and chemical hapten exposure (dated by TCRdb to the early 2020s). The library was built by means of RACE. Sequenced on a NextSeq 500. Starting from the raw public reads, TCRdb applied fastp trimming at Q25, assembled clones with MiXCR and retained in-frame beta chains. Merged by CDR3 protein, the rows form single entries marked with the most common genes and DNA. Across this sample there are 340,000 or so distinct CDR3 sequences, with 5.5% to 8% seen only once. The ten largest clones take up 7.5% to 9% of the sample. Explained via the paper, the time point label denotes: patch test 1, 2 weeks after DPC sensitization. This sample's treatment or condition label indicates: therapeutic diphenylcyclopropenone sensitization with weekly scalp DPC. The sample was whole blood, taken in connection with sensitization to the hapten diphenylcyclopropenone (DPC). All receptors come from a woman aged 18-29 years with alopecia areata. Some clones in this sample may be carry-over from other donors' samples.

This chain connects TRBV12-3 or TRBV12-4 to TRBJ2-1; D is unresolved. CDR3 length: 15 residues. V shed 5 bases and J shed 1 base, with 12 bases lying between them. The CDR3 DNA reads as TGTGCCAGCAGTCCCGCCGGACGGTCCTACAATGAGCAGTTCTTC. Residues: CASSPAGRSYNEQFF.

This clonotype was seen many times. The chain recombines TRBV29-1 with TRBJ1-1; 8 bases match TRBD1. This CDR3 has 13 residues. Germline V gene lookup returns CDR1 SQVTM and CDR2 ANQGSEA. V gave up 6 bases and J gave up 1 base; unmatched junction bases: 4. Here the CDR3 reads CSVYRGTNTEAFF. As DNA, the CDR3 is TGCAGCGTCTACAGGGGGACGAACACTGAAGCTTTCTTT.

This clonotype was seen repeatedly, ten times or more. This sequence joins TRBV18 and TRBJ2-2, with 7 bases identical to TRBD1. The CDR3 loop spans 16 amino acids. V gave up 5 bases and J gave up 6 bases; unmatched junction bases: 12. Germline loops: CDR1 KGHSH, CDR2 LQKENI. This chain's CDR3 is CASSDTRGRPAGELFF. CDR3 DNA: TGTGCCAGCTCAGATACGAGGGGGCGCCCCGCCGGGGAGCTGTTTTTT.

The table lists this clonotype with a few counts. The chain recombines TRBV6-5 with TRBJ1-2; the D is unclear. Germline V lookup: CDR1 MNHEY, CDR2 SVGAGI. Trimming cost V 6 bases and J 3 bases, with 5 bases left between them. The CDR3 is 11 residues long. CDR3 nucleotide sequence: TGTGCCAGCAGGAGGGACTATGGCTACACCTTC. It yields the protein CASRRDYGYTF.

This clonotype was observed a handful of times. The chain joins TRBV27 to TRBJ2-2; D is perhaps TRBD1 (5 bases). The CDR3 consists of 15 residues. V gave up 5 bases and J gave up 6 bases, with 16 bases separating them. CDR1 and CDR2 (germline): MNHEY, SMNVEV (reference sequence). The CDR3 nucleotides are TGTGCCAGCAGTCCGTGGACCGCCAGGGCCGGGGAGCTGTTTTTT. Its translation: CASSPWTARAGELFF.

This clonotype occurred many times. V usage is TRBV4-3 and J usage is TRBJ2-6; D unclear. The CDR3 extends over 15 amino acids. Looked up from germline, CDR1 is LGHNA and CDR2 is YSLEER. V shed 1 base and J shed 1 base, with 5 bases lying between them. Here the CDR3 reads CASSQVGSGANVLTF. CDR3 nucleotide sequence: TGCGCCAGCAGCCAAGTGGGATCTGGGGCCAACGTCCTGACTTTC.

CDR3 residues: CASSYPPGLAVDTQYF. For the CDR3, the DNA is TGTGCCAGCAGTTACCCACCGGGACTAGCTGTAGATACGCAGTATTTT. The chain is built from TRBV6-6 and TRBJ2-3, with 9 bases lining up with TRBD2. The CDR3 spans 16 residues. The ends lost 2 bases at V and 5 bases at J; junction bases unmatched: 8. Germline V gene sequence: CDR1 MNHNY, CDR2 SVGAGI (reference sequence).

This clonotype was counted ten times or more. The junction departs from germline at one end; a sequencing error may be responsible. The genes are TRBV6-5 and TRBJ2-5; no clear D gene. The CDR3 spans 14 residues. Germline V gives CDR1 MNHEY, CDR2 SVGAGI. The CDR3: CASGSRPDQETQYF. In DNA form, the CDR3 reads TGTGCCAGCGGGTCAAGACCCGACCAGGAGACCCAGTACTTC.

This clonotype has more than one count but fewer than ten. This sequence joins TRBV7-9 and TRBJ1-1, with 11 bases aligning to TRBD1. Germline V gives CDR1 SEHNR, CDR2 FQNEAQ (reference sequence). The CDR3 spans 15 residues. V gave up 4 bases and J gave up 4 bases; unmatched junction bases: 5. Here the CDR3 reads CASSSGTGGITEAFF. The CDR3 coding sequence is TGTGCCAGCAGCTCAGGGACAGGGGGAATCACTGAAGCTTTCTTT.

This clonotype was found many times. This chain connects TRBV20-1 to TRBJ2-7; D not resolved. The germline V and J ends were trimmed by 5 bases and 4 bases, with 12 bases remaining between them. Looked up from germline, CDR1 is DFQATT and CDR2 is SNEGSKA (reference sequence). The length of the CDR3 is 12 residues. This CDR3 is CSASQANYEQYF. CDR3 DNA sequence: TGCAGTGCTTCCCAAGCCAATTACGAGCAGTACTTC.

This rearrangement joins TRBV6-2 or TRBV6-3 to TRBJ2-3; TRBD1 might be the D (5 bases). CDR1 is MNHEY, CDR2 SVGEGT, per germline. The CDR3 is made up of 17 amino acids. Trimming cost V 6 bases and J 1 base, with 20 bases left between them. This CDR3 reads CASSPWGRGRGTDTQYF. The CDR3 nucleotides read TGTGCCAGCAGCCCCTGGGGCAGAGGAAGGGGCACAGATACGCAGTATTTT.

This clonotype was recorded many times. V is TRBV28 and J is TRBJ2-6, with TRBD1 identical over 9 bases. Germline V gene sequence: CDR1 MDHEN, CDR2 SYDVKM. The CDR3 consists of 18 residues. V dropped 9 bases and J dropped 0; count of bases not matched to a gene: 12. The CDR3 DNA is TGTGCCAGTGACGGCGGGACAGGGCTCCTCTCTGGGGCCAACGTCCTGACTTTC. It encodes CASDGGTGLLSGANVLTF.

The chain is built from TRBV28 and TRBJ2-7; D is possibly TRBD1 or TRBD2 (6 bases each). Trimming removed 4 bases from V and 4 bases from J, with 26 bases in between. CDR1 and CDR2 (germline): MDHEN, SYDVKM. This CDR3 region has 18 residues. DNA for the CDR3: TGTGCCAGCAGTTCCCCCGCCGGGCTGGGGGGCGCGTTTTACGAGCAGTACTTC. The encoded protein is CASSSPAGLGGAFYEQYF. The full variable domain, its missing parts supplied by reference TRBV28 and TRBJ2-7, is DVKVTQSSRYLVKRTGEKVFLECVQDMDHENMFWYRQDPGLGLRLIYFSYDVKMKEKGDIPEGYSVSREKKERFSLILESASTNQTSMYLCASSSPAGLGGAFYEQYFGPGTRLTVT.

The rearrangement joins TRBV7-2 to TRBJ2-7; tentatively, D is TRBD2 (6 bases). Trimming shortened V by 4 bases and J by 4 bases, and 14 bases separated the two germline ends. The CDR3 is made up of 14 amino acids. Germline CDR1 SGHTA, CDR2 FQGNSA. CDR3 sequence: CASSSGTSRYEQYF. The CDR3 nucleotides are TGTGCCAGCAGCTCGGGGACTTCCAGATACGAGCAGTACTTC.

Of note for this clonotype: Germline is not matched at one junction end, which may reflect a read error. The gene calls are TRBV7-7 and TRBJ2-1; TRBD2 agrees at 9 bases. This CDR3 has 15 amino acids. CDR1 and CDR2 (germline): SSHAT, FNYEAQ (reference sequence). The CDR3 is CASSLAGATGNEQFF. CDR3 sequence (DNA): TGTGCTAGCAGCTTAGCGGGGGCCACAGGAAATGAGCAGTTCTTC.

This clonotype was recorded a few times. J is TRBJ2-3 and V is TRBV4-3, with 9 bases identical to TRBD1. From germline, CDR1 is LGHNA and CDR2 YSLEER. The CDR3 sequence is 15 residues long. The ends lost 3 bases at V and 3 bases at J; junction bases unmatched: 4. CDR3 sequence reads: CASSQTGGTTDTQYF. The CDR3 DNA sequence: TGCGCCAGCAGCCAGACAGGGGGTACGACAGATACGCAGTATTTT.

This clonotype was detected a few times. This chain uses TRBV7-4 with TRBJ1-4; D is undetermined. Germline assignment: CDR1 SGHVT and CDR2 SQSDAQ. V lost 3 bases to trimming and J lost 7 bases, with 24 bases between them. The CDR3 loop spans 18 amino acids. The CDR3 sequence: CASSLAEDPPGESEKLFF. The DNA for the CDR3 is TGTGCCAGCAGCTTGGCTGAGGACCCGCCTGGAGAGAGTGAAAAACTGTTTTTT.

In this sample, this clonotype turned up many times. The V and J genes are TRBV6-5 and TRBJ2-7; D ambiguous. V gave up 5 bases and J gave up 6 bases, with 17 bases separating them. This CDR3 has 14 amino acids. The germline gives CDR1 MNHEY, CDR2 SVGAGI. CDR3 protein: CASSTRLTPGEQYF. The DNA for the CDR3 is TGTGCCAGCAGTACTCGCCTGACCCCCGGCGAGCAGTACTTC.

This clonotype was counted only a few times. V and J are TRBV4-2 and TRBJ1-1; D not resolved. Germline V gives CDR1 LGHNA, CDR2 YNFKEQ. V lost 0 bases and J 3 bases, leaving 8 bases between the germline ends. This CDR3 spans 14 amino acids. The CDR3 nucleotides read TGTGCCAGCAGCCAAGAAAGGGTAGACACTGAAGCTTTCTTT. This codes for CASSQERVDTEAFF.